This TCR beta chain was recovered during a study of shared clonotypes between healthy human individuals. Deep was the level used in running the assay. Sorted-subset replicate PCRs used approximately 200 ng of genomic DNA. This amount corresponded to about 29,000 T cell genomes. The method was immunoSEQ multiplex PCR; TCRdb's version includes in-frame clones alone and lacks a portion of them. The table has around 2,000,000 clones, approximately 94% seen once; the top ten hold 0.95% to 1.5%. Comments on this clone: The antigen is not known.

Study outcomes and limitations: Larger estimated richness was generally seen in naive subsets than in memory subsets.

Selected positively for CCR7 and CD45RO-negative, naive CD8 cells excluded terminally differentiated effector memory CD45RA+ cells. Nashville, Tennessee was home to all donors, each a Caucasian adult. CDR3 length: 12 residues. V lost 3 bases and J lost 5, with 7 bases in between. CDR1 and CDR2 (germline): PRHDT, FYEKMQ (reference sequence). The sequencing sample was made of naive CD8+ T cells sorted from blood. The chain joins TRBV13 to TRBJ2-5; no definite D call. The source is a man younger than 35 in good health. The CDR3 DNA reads TGTGCCAGCAGCTTTGCCGGGGAGACCCAGTACTTC. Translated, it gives CASSFAGETQYF.